The 13 T cell receptor beta chains in this list originate from one sample, sequenced in a study of shared clonotypes between healthy human individuals. Here immunoSEQ multiplex PCR was the method, and the copy in TCRdb shows in-frame clones only, minus some. The sample has 150,000 to 200,000 clones; approximately 95% are singletons. The sequencing input was naive CD4+ T cells sorted from blood. Subset meaning: CD45RA+ positively selected. These TCRs come from a woman aged 30 to 39 in good health.

This clone was counted a single time. The V gene is TRBV6-1, the J gene TRBJ1-6, with unresolved D. The germline V and J ends were trimmed by 4 bases and 0 bases, with 10 bases remaining between them. CDR3 length equals 16 residues. The germline V gene encodes CDR1 MNHNS and CDR2 SASEGT. The CDR3 sequence: CASSADRSSYNSPLHF. CDR3 coding DNA: TGTGCCAGCAGTGCGGATAGGAGCTCCTATAATTCACCCCTCCACTTT.

The chain's CDR3 is CASSLALGFGDEQYF. The DNA of the CDR3 is TGTGCCAGCAGCTTAGCGTTAGGGTTCGGCGACGAGCAGTACTTC. The chain carries TRBV7-9 and TRBJ2-5; D is undetermined. The J call is uncertain, as TRBJ2-7 better fits the DNA end. Germline lookup yields CDR1 SEHNR and CDR2 FQNEAQ (reference sequence). The CDR3 totals 15 residues.

The V gene is TRBV5-4, the J gene TRBJ2-2, with D maybe TRBD1 (6 bases). V lost 3 bases to trimming and J lost 2 bases, with 14 bases between them. The CDR3 has 16 residues. Germline CDR1 is SGHNT and CDR2 is YYREEE (reference sequence). The CDR3 loop is CASSSAGTLNTGELFF. CDR3 nucleotide sequence: TGTGCCAGCAGCTCGGCCGGGACACTCAACACCGGGGAGCTGTTTTTT.

The chain has TRBV27 and TRBJ2-5; 8 bases align to TRBD2. This CDR3 has 13 residues. Unmatched junction bases numbered 6, after V lost 7 bases and J lost 5 bases. Germline V gene data show CDR1 as MNHEY and CDR2 as SMNVEV (reference sequence). CDR3 sequence reads: CASMSGSWETQYF. DNA of the CDR3: TGTGCCAGCATGAGCGGGAGTTGGGAGACCCAGTACTTC.

The chain recombines TRBV7-2 with TRBJ1-2; perhaps TRBD1 as D (5 bases). Trimming took off 1 base at V and 4 bases at J, with 10 bases between the two ends. The germline V gene encodes CDR1 SGHTA and CDR2 FQGNSA. This CDR3 is built from 14 residues. CDR3 region: CASSLEGLGYGYTF. The DNA for the CDR3 is TGTGCCAGCAGCTTAGAGGGGCTGGGCTATGGCTACACCTTC.

The chain employs TRBV18 and TRBJ1-6; the D gene is possibly TRBD1 (5 bases). V was clipped by 5 bases and J by 5 bases, with 13 bases between them. The CDR3 is 15 residues long. Germline CDR1 reads KGHSH; CDR2 reads LQKENI. CDR3 bases: TGTGCCAGCTCAGTCTTCGACAGCAATAATTCACCCCTCCACTTT. Translating gives CASSVFDSNNSPLHF.

Worth noting for this clone: The same CDR3 also results from other DNA sequences found in this sample. The chain carries TRBV4-1 and TRBJ1-2; TRBD1 aligns across 7 bases. Trimming cost V 4 bases and J 4 bases; bases outside gene matches: 3. Per the germline V gene, CDR1 is MGHRA and CDR2 is YSYEKL. This CDR3 spans 13 amino acids. CDR3: CASSPRDSYGYTF. The CDR3 DNA reads TGCGCCAGCAGCCCACGGGACAGCTATGGCTACACCTTC.

The DNA for the CDR3 is TGTGCCAGCAGCTTACAGGTTAATGAGCAGTTCTTC. Its protein is CASSLQVNEQFF. The rearrangement links TRBV6-6 to TRBJ2-1; the D gene is possibly TRBD1 (5 bases). The CDR3 is made up of 12 amino acids. Trimming cost V 6 bases and J 7 bases, with 10 bases left between them. Germline CDR1 MNHNY, CDR2 SVGAGI (reference sequence).

This chain links TRBV10-3 with TRBJ1-4, with 8 nucleotides matching TRBD1. Per germline, CDR1 ENHRY and CDR2 SYGVKD. The junction had 4 bases not matched to a gene; V was cut back by 2 bases and J by 8 bases. The CDR3 sequence is 14 residues long. CDR3 region: CAISEQGAEEKLFF. The CDR3 DNA reads as TGTGCCATCAGTGAGCAGGGGGCGGAAGAAAAACTGTTTTTT.

This rearrangement joins TRBV27 to TRBJ2-7; a weak D match, TRBD2 (5 bases). Germline V gene sequence: CDR1 MNHEY, CDR2 SMNVEV (reference sequence). The CDR3 totals 13 residues. V shed 7 bases and J shed 6 bases, with 16 bases lying between them. CDR3 nucleotide sequence: TGTGCCAGCATCCAATTGAGCGGTGGCGAGCAGTACTTC. It encodes CASIQLSGGEQYF.

This sequence joins TRBV18 and TRBJ1-2; D might be TRBD1 (5 bases). The CDR3 extends over 14 amino acids. The V and J ends lost 5 bases and 4 bases respectively, with 14 bases between them. Germline V gene sequence: CDR1 KGHSH, CDR2 LQKENI. In DNA, the CDR3 is TGTGCCAGCTCAGGATCCTCAGGGTTCTATGGCTACACCTTC. Translated: CASSGSSGFYGYTF.

The chain carries TRBV19 and TRBJ1-3; 8 bases match TRBD1. With V trimmed by 6 bases and J by 0 bases, 4 bases remained unmatched. CDR1 is LNHDA, CDR2 SQIVND, per germline (reference sequence). The CDR3 runs to 15 residues. This CDR3 is CASSFDRGSGNTIYF. Here the CDR3 DNA reads TGTGCCAGTAGCTTCGACAGGGGCTCTGGAAACACCATATATTTT.

The gene calls are TRBV4-1 and TRBJ2-5, with 7 bases identical to TRBD1. The last part of the DNA fits TRBJ2-7 better; the J call may be wrong. This CDR3 spans 15 amino acids. The germline CDR1 and CDR2 sequences are MGHRA and YSYEKL. CDR3: CASSPLGQNAYEQYF. As DNA, the CDR3 is TGCGCCAGCAGCCCCCTGGGACAGAATGCCTACGAGCAGTACTTC.